This T cell receptor (beta chain) appears in the sequencing data of a study of T cell repertoires in cytomegalovirus infection. For the study at large: Public TCR beta signature analysis indicated the presence of both CMV infection and matching HLA type. Findings of the study overall: Carriage of CMV together with the relevant HLA was identifiable through cumulative public TCR beta family frequency.

This clonotype was seen a handful of times. The antigen is undetermined. The trim removed 0 bases at V and 4 bases at J, leaving 6 bases unmatched. Germline V lookup: CDR1 SGDLS, CDR2 YYNGEE. CDR3 length: 16 residues. TCRdb redid the calling of the reads with MiXCR, one entry per CDR3 protein. This table holds 300,000 or so distinct CDR3 sequences, around 9.1% found once. The chain links TRBV9 to TRBJ2-1; 8 positions agree with TRBD2. Sequenced sample: PBMCs. The receptor was derived from a human donor in good health (CMV status not recorded). Some clones in this sample may be carry-over from other donors' samples. The CDR3 DNA is TGTGCCAGCAGCGTAGGCGCGGGGGGTTATTACAATGAGCAGTTCTTC. Translating gives CASSVGAGGYYNEQFF.